Listed below are T cell receptor beta chains from one sample, sequenced in a study of cytomegalovirus exposure and HLA in healthy donors. The table came from immunoSEQ multiplex PCR; TCRdb's copy has only in-frame clones and leaves some out. The repertoire includes approximately 200,000 clones, around 82% of them detected once, and 0.25% to 0.3% sits in the top ten. Sequenced material: PBMCs. These receptors all come from a boy aged 10-17 years in good health and CMV-seronegative. Each CDR3 is given with its conserved first and last residue. Each record gives: CDR3 length, D gene, clone size, V gene, J gene, CDR3 DNA, CDR3 protein. A D gene is named only where the DNA matches it firmly. The size entry is marked missing in some rows and otherwise reads once, few, many or a size class.

length: 17; D: NA; size: NA; V: TRBV5-6; J: TRBJ2-3; DNA: TGTGCCAGCAGCTTGGCTGAGGGCCCAAAGGTCACAGATACGCAGTATTTT; CDR3: CASSLAEGPKVTDTQYF
length: 14; D: NA; size: NA; V: TRBV4-3; J: TRBJ1-2; DNA: TGCGCCAGCAGCCAAGAATTGCGGGGGAATGGCTACACCTTC; CDR3: CASSQELRGNGYTF
length: 14; D: NA; size: NA; V: TRBV27; J: TRBJ2-3; DNA: TGTGCCAGCAGTTCAGACAGATTCACAGATACGCAGTATTTT; CDR3: CASSSDRFTDTQYF
length: 14; D: NA; size: NA; V: TRBV4-3; J: TRBJ1-1; DNA: TGCGCCAGCAGCCAAGATTCGGTGGACACTGAAGCTTTCTTT; CDR3: CASSQDSVDTEAFF
length: 14; D: NA; size: NA; V: TRBV2; J: TRBJ1-1; DNA: TGTGCCAGCAGTGAAGCGGGCAGTGTCACTGAAGCTTTCTTT; CDR3: CASSEAGSVTEAFF
length: 14; D: TRBD1; size: NA; V: TRBV30; J: TRBJ1-2; DNA: TGTGCCTGGAGCGGGACAGGGCGTTTAAGTGGCTACACCTTC; CDR3: CAWSGTGRLSGYTF
length: 14; D: NA; size: NA; V: TRBV19; J: TRBJ1-4; DNA: TGTGCCAGTAGTACCTACAACAGGGTTGAAAAACTGTTTTTT; CDR3: CASSTYNRVEKLFF
length: 14; D: TRBD1; size: once; V: TRBV6-1; J: TRBJ2-2; DNA: TGTGCCAGCAGTCAATACAGGGGGACCGGGGAGCTGTTTTTT; CDR3: CASSQYRGTGELFF
length: 14; D: NA; size: NA; V: TRBV7-9; J: TRBJ1-5; DNA: TGTGCCAGCAGCTCCGAGTATAGCAATCAGCCCCAGCATTTT; CDR3: CASSSEYSNQPQHF
length: 16; D: TRBD2; size: NA; V: TRBV7-9; J: TRBJ2-1; DNA: TGTGCCAGCAGCTTAGTACTAGCGGGGGTCTACAATGAGCAGTTCTTC; CDR3: CASSLVLAGVYNEQFF
length: 15; D: TRBD1; size: NA; V: TRBV9; J: TRBJ1-5; DNA: TGTGCCAGCAGCCCTTACCGGGACAGGGATCAGCCCCAGCATTTT; CDR3: CASSPYRDRDQPQHF
length: 14; D: NA; size: NA; V: TRBV11-2; J: TRBJ2-3; DNA: TGTGCCAGCAGTCTGGGGGGGCCCGCTGATACGCAGTATTTT; CDR3: CASSLGGPADTQYF
length: 15; D: NA; size: NA; V: TRBV5-6; J: TRBJ1-2; DNA: TGTGCCAGCAGCGACCGGGGGGACACCACCTATGGCTACACCTTC; CDR3: CASSDRGDTTYGYTF
length: 18; D: NA; size: NA; V: TRBV19; J: TRBJ1-3; DNA: TGTGCCAGTAGTAACCGGGGGGCAGCAGATCACTCTGGAAACACCATATATTTT; CDR3: CASSNRGAADHSGNTIYF
length: 14; D: TRBD1; size: NA; V: TRBV2; J: TRBJ1-1; DNA: TGTGCCAGCATCATTACAGGGGGGAACACTGAAGCTTTCTTT; CDR3: CASIITGGNTEAFF
length: 14; D: TRBD1; size: few; V: TRBV7-3; J: TRBJ2-5; DNA: TGTGCCAGCAGCCAGACAGGGGGTGCGGAGACCCAGTACTTC; CDR3: CASSQTGGAETQYF
length: 13; D: NA; size: NA; V: TRBV30; J: TRBJ1-4; DNA: TGTGCCTGGAGTGAAGGGGCTAATGAAAAACTGTTTTTT; CDR3: CAWSEGANEKLFF
length: 14; D: NA; size: NA; V: TRBV29-1; J: TRBJ2-3; DNA: TGCAGCATTGAAGGGGCGAGAGGCACAGATACGCAGTATTTT; CDR3: CSIEGARGTDTQYF
length: 16; D: NA; size: NA; V: TRBV27; J: TRBJ2-7; DNA: TGTGCCAGCAGTTTATCTTTTGGGGACACCTCCTACGAGCAGTACTTC; CDR3: CASSLSFGDTSYEQYF
length: 12; D: NA; size: once; V: TRBV9; J: TRBJ2-2; DNA: TGTGCCAGCAGTCGTAACACCGGGGAGCTGTTTTTT; CDR3: CASSRNTGELFF
length: 14; D: TRBD1; size: NA; V: TRBV9; J: TRBJ1-3; DNA: TGTGCCAGCAGCAGGTACGGACAGGGCAACACCATATATTTT; CDR3: CASSRYGQGNTIYF
length: 17; D: TRBD2; size: NA; V: TRBV15; J: TRBJ2-1; DNA: TGTGCCACCAGCAGAGGGGGCGCTAGCGGGACCTACAATGAGCAGTTCTTC; CDR3: CATSRGGASGTYNEQFF
length: 16; D: TRBD1; size: NA; V: TRBV29-1; J: TRBJ1-2; DNA: TGCAGCGTTCCTCCGGATTACAGGGGGCCTAACTATGGCTACACCTTC; CDR3: CSVPPDYRGPNYGYTF
length: 15; D: TRBD1; size: NA; V: TRBV6-6; J: TRBJ2-1; DNA: TGTGCCAGCAGATTCCCCGGGACAGACTACAATGAGCAGTTCTTC; CDR3: CASRFPGTDYNEQFF
length: 13; D: NA; size: once; V: TRBV7-2; J: TRBJ1-1; DNA: TGTGCCAGCAGCTTAGAATCCGTCACTGAAGCTTTCTTT; CDR3: CASSLESVTEAFF
length: 14; D: NA; size: NA; V: TRBV11-2; J: TRBJ1-1; DNA: TGTGCCAGCAGCTCACCACAGGGATCCACTGAAGCTTTCTTT; CDR3: CASSSPQGSTEAFF
length: 18; D: TRBD2; size: NA; V: TRBV28; J: TRBJ2-2; DNA: TGTGCCAGCAGTTTTCGACTAGCGGGAGCCGCGAACACCGGGGAGCTGTTTTTT; CDR3: CASSFRLAGAANTGELFF
length: 13; D: NA; size: NA; V: TRBV30; J: TRBJ2-7; DNA: TGTGCCTCGGCGCCGGACAGTTTTAACGAGCAGTACTTC; CDR3: CASAPDSFNEQYF
length: 17; D: TRBD2; size: NA; V: TRBV5-4; J: TRBJ2-3; DNA: TGTGCCAGCAGCTTGGGGGGCAGCGGGAGACCTCCAGATACGCAGTATTTT; CDR3: CASSLGGSGRPPDTQYF